The 29 T cell receptor beta chains in this list originate from one sample, sequenced in a study of shared clonotypes between healthy human individuals. Generated by immunoSEQ multiplex PCR, the TCRdb table keeps only in-frame clones and is missing some. Of about 380,000 clones listed, about 96% were seen once; the top ten hold about 0.32%. The sample taken for sequencing was memory CD8+ T cells sorted from blood. Documented subset: CD45RO+ cells pooled with CCR7-negative TemRA cells. The receptors derive from a man younger than 45 in good health.

Only a few counts were recorded for this clone. The rearrangement links TRBV5-6 to TRBJ2-7; the D gene is possibly TRBD2 (6 bases). The V gene lost 0 bases and the J gene lost 2 bases, with 12 bases spanning the gap. CDR3 length equals 15 residues. Germline assignment: CDR1 SGHDT and CDR2 YYEEEE. In DNA, the CDR3 is TGTGCCAGCAGCTTGGCGGGCGGGACTGCCTACGAGCAGTACTTC. It is translated as CASSLAGGTAYEQYF.

The CDR3 DNA follows: TGTGCCATCGCCGCTCTCGAGGCAGATACGCAGTATTTT. Translating it yields CAIAALEADTQYF. The V call is TRBV10-3, the J call TRBJ2-3; D gene unclear. The CDR3 has 13 amino acids. V was pared by 8 bases and J by 4 bases, with 13 bases between. CDR1 is ENHRY, CDR2 SYGVKD, per germline.

The rearrangement uses TRBV25-1 and TRBJ1-1; 9 bases are a match to TRBD1. V trimming: 8 bases; J trimming: 4 bases; junction bases outside the gene matches: 11. Germline assignment: CDR1 MGHDK and CDR2 SYGVNS. This CDR3 region has 15 residues. The CDR3 sequence: CASQPGTGRTTEAFF. In DNA form, the CDR3 reads TGTGCCAGCCAACCCGGGACAGGGAGGACCACTGAAGCTTTCTTT.

The chain has TRBV30 and TRBJ2-3, with 11 bases lining up with TRBD2. Trimming cost V 2 bases and J 5 bases; bases outside gene matches: 9. Germline V gene data show CDR1 as GTSNPN and CDR2 as SVGIG (reference sequence). The CDR3 extends over 16 amino acids. The CDR3: CAWSSGLAVLRDTQYF. The DNA for the CDR3 is TGTGCCTGGAGTTCGGGACTAGCGGTCTTGCGAGATACGCAGTATTTT.

The chain couples TRBV5-1 to TRBJ1-6, with D unclear. The ends were cut back, 0 bases at V and 0 bases at J, with 7 bases in the middle. This CDR3 has 16 residues. The V gene's germline CDR1 is SGHRS and CDR2 YFSETQ. The CDR3 DNA reads TGCGCCAGCAGCTTGGTAGGGAGCTCCTATAATTCACCCCTCCACTTT. Amino acids: CASSLVGSSYNSPLHF.

For this clone: Other nucleotide sequences from this sample produce the same CDR3. V gene TRBV4-2 combines with J gene TRBJ1-5; no definite D call. This CDR3 contains 16 residues. Germline V gives CDR1 LGHNA, CDR2 YNFKEQ. V lost 3 bases, J lost 0 bases, and 12 bases lay in between. CDR3 sequence reads: CASSQGGGNSNQPQHF. The CDR3 region has the DNA TGTGCCAGCAGCCAGGGAGGCGGTAATAGCAATCAGCCCCAGCATTTT.

About this clone: Within the sample, other DNA sequences also encode this same CDR3. The chain links TRBV28 to TRBJ2-7, with TRBD2 matching over 11 bases. This CDR3 is 15 amino acids long. After removal of 2 bases from V and 3 bases from J, the junction contained 3 bases not matched to a gene. Germline V gene lookup returns CDR1 MDHEN and CDR2 SYDVKM. The CDR3 spells CASSLGLAGDYEQYF. Here the CDR3 DNA reads TGTGCCAGCAGTTTAGGACTAGCGGGTGACTACGAGCAGTACTTC. The whole variable domain, remainder taken from reference TRBV28 and TRBJ2-7, is DVKVTQSSRYLVKRTGEKVFLECVQDMDHENMFWYRQDPGLGLRLIYFSYDVKMKEKGDIPEGYSVSREKKERFSLILESASTNQTSMYLCASSLGLAGDYEQYFGPGTRLTVT.

DNA for the CDR3: TGTGCCACCAGCAGAGATAACCCCTCCGCTGGGGCCAACGTCCTGACTTTC. This sequence encodes CATSRDNPSAGANVLTF. The V and J genes are TRBV15 and TRBJ2-6; D not resolved. The CDR3 consists of 17 residues. Germline V gene sequence: CDR1 LNHNV, CDR2 YYDKDF (reference sequence). The V end was cut by 0 bases, the J end by 2 bases, with 11 bases between. Supplemented by reference TRBV15 and TRBJ2-6, the full variable domain reads DAMVIQNPRYQVTQFGKPVTLSCSQTLNHNVMYWYQQKSSQAPKLLFHYYDKDFNNEADTPDNFQSRRPNTSFCFLDIRSPGLGDTAMYLCATSRDNPSAGANVLTFGAGSRLTVL.

The gene calls are TRBV7-3 and TRBJ2-2; unclear D gene. CDR1 is SGHTA, CDR2 FQGTGA, per germline. Trimming removed 3 bases at V and 6 bases at J, with 11 bases between. This CDR3 is built from 14 residues. The CDR3 sequence is CASSFLAMAGELFF. DNA of the CDR3: TGTGCCAGCAGCTTTCTGGCCATGGCCGGGGAGCTGTTTTTT.

The chain recombines TRBV7-2 with TRBJ2-7; a possible D gene is TRBD2 (5 bases). The CDR3 runs 16 residues. The germline V and J ends were trimmed by 0 bases and 6 bases, with 18 bases remaining between them. Germline CDR1 reads SGHTA; CDR2 reads FQGNSA. In DNA form, the CDR3 reads TGTGCCAGCAGCTTAGCGAGGGTAGCGTACTTATCCGAGCAGTACTTC. It translates to CASSLARVAYLSEQYF.

V is TRBV18 and J is TRBJ2-7, with D unclear. This CDR3 is built from 15 residues. The V gene lost 6 bases and the J gene lost 0 bases, with 15 bases spanning the gap. The germline CDR1 and CDR2 sequences are KGHSH and LQKENI. The CDR3 loop reads CASSRPGPSSYEQYF. CDR3 coding DNA: TGTGCCAGCTCTCGCCCGGGCCCCAGCTCCTACGAGCAGTACTTC.

V and J are TRBV9 and TRBJ2-5, with 7 bases lining up with TRBD2. J lost 1 base, V lost 0 bases, and 3 bases had no gene match. The CDR3 has 15 amino acids. Germline CDR1 is SGDLS and CDR2 is YYNGEE. The DNA of the CDR3 is TGTGCCAGCAGCGTAGGAGGGAGGGCCCAAGAGACCCAGTACTTC. It codes for CASSVGGRAQETQYF.

This rearrangement joins TRBV2 to TRBJ2-2; 10 bases map to TRBD2. Germline V CDR1 and CDR2: SNHLY, FYNNEI. Trimming at V came to 1 base and at J to 7 bases, leaving 9 bases not matched to a gene. The CDR3 covers 17 residues. CDR3 residues: CASSEDSGRLANGELFF. As DNA, the CDR3 is TGTGCCAGCAGTGAAGATAGCGGGAGGCTTGCGAACGGGGAGCTGTTTTTT. The variable domain in full, with the rest retrieved from reference TRBV2 and TRBJ2-2, is EPEVTQTPSHQVTQMGQEVILRCVPISNHLYFYWYRQILGQKVEFLVSFYNNEISEKSEIFDDQFSVERPDGSNFTLKIRSTKLEDSAMYFCASSEDSGRLANGELFFGEGSRLTVL.

This clone was found a few times. The rearrangement uses TRBV29-1 and TRBJ2-7, with 9 bases identical to TRBD2. This CDR3 has 13 residues. The ends lost 5 bases at V and 0 bases at J; junction bases unmatched: 2. Germline assignment: CDR1 SQVTM and CDR2 ANQGSEA. The CDR3 loop reads CSVLTSGSYEQYF. The CDR3 DNA reads as TGCAGCGTTCTGACTAGCGGCTCCTACGAGCAGTACTTC.

The rearrangement links TRBV5-4 to TRBJ2-1; maybe TRBD1 (6 bases). V lost 2 bases and J 2 bases, leaving 11 bases between the germline ends. The CDR3 length is 15 residues. Germline V gene sequence: CDR1 SGHNT, CDR2 YYREEE (reference sequence). Here the CDR3 reads CASSLGQKTYNEQFF. CDR3 nucleotide sequence: TGTGCCAGCAGCTTAGGACAGAAAACCTACAATGAGCAGTTCTTC.

The chain recombines TRBV14 with TRBJ2-2; TRBD2 matches 13 bases. V lost 0 bases and J lost 1; bases outside the gene matches: 5. CDR3 size: 19 residues. Per the germline V gene, CDR1 is SGHDN and CDR2 is FVKESK. CDR3 in amino acids: CASSQDRTSGSLNTGELFF. The CDR3 region has the DNA TGTGCCAGCAGCCAAGATCGGACTAGCGGGAGTTTGAACACCGGGGAGCTGTTTTTT.

The chain recombines TRBV2 with TRBJ2-7; D ambiguous. The CDR3 contains 13 residues. Germline V lookup: CDR1 SNHLY, CDR2 FYNNEI. V lost 8 bases and J 3 bases, leaving 14 bases between the germline ends. The CDR3 region has the DNA TGTGCCAGCGGTTTGCAGGTTGACTACGAGCAGTACTTC. Encoded protein: CASGLQVDYEQYF.

This chain uses TRBV18 with TRBJ1-5, with a tentative D call TRBD1 (6 bases). The germline gives CDR1 KGHSH, CDR2 LQKENI. The CDR3 totals 15 residues. V was shortened by 5 bases and J by 7 bases, with 18 bases between the two germline ends. CDR3 sequence: CASSSRVGGNQPQHF. The CDR3, as DNA: TGTGCCAGCTCATCACGGGTAGGGGGTAACCAGCCCCAGCATTTT.

The genes are TRBV6-1 and TRBJ1-3; 7 positions agree with TRBD1. The V segment lost 2 bases and the J segment 4 bases; nucleotides outside the gene matches: 5. Germline assignment: CDR1 MNHNS and CDR2 SASEGT. This CDR3 contains 15 residues. CDR3: CASSERQGFGNTIYF. The CDR3 nucleotides read TGTGCCAGCAGTGAAAGACAGGGATTCGGAAACACCATATATTTT.

V and J are TRBV30 and TRBJ2-7, with no clear D. Germline V gene data show CDR1 as GTSNPN and CDR2 as SVGIG (reference sequence). Trimming left V 1 base short and J 7 bases short, with 5 bases between. This CDR3 comprises 10 residues. CDR3 sequence reads: CAWSDEEQYF. CDR3 bases: TGTGCCTGGAGTGATGAAGAGCAGTACTTC.

The chain combines TRBV6-6 with TRBJ2-1; 10 bases agree with TRBD1. The CDR3 totals 14 residues. V dropped 6 bases and J dropped 5; count of bases not matched to a gene: 4. Germline loops: CDR1 MNHNY, CDR2 SVGAGI (reference sequence). CDR3: CASRRQGANNEQFF. The CDR3 nucleotides are TGTGCCAGCAGAAGACAGGGGGCTAACAATGAGCAGTTCTTC.

CDR3 sequence: CASSQNRGSNTEAFF. CDR3 DNA sequence: TGTGCCAGCAGTCAGAACAGGGGGTCTAACACTGAAGCTTTCTTT. The chain carries TRBV28 and TRBJ1-1, with 8 bases aligning to TRBD1. The CDR3 runs to 15 residues. Germline loops: CDR1 MDHEN, CDR2 SYDVKM. V shed 5 bases and J 2 bases; nucleotides not matched to a gene: 7.

The V call is TRBV2, the J call TRBJ2-3; 9 bases fit TRBD1. CDR1 and CDR2 (germline): SNHLY, FYNNEI. CDR3 size: 14 residues. Unmatched junction bases numbered 8, after V lost 6 bases and J lost 7 bases. The CDR3 DNA sequence: TGTGCCAGCAGAACGGGGACAGGGCCAAATACGCAGTATTTT. Translating gives CASRTGTGPNTQYF.

The chain is built from TRBV7-3 and TRBJ2-1; D perhaps matches TRBD1 (6 bases). This CDR3 region has 17 residues. The germline V gene has CDR1 SGHTA and CDR2 FQGTGA. Trimming took off 5 bases at V and 8 bases at J, with 25 bases between the two ends. In DNA, the CDR3 is TGTGCCAGCAGCCTTTCTGGGGGCTTAGATCCTTTTGATGAGCAGTTCTTC. Protein product: CASSLSGGLDPFDEQFF.

V gene TRBV6-5 combines with J gene TRBJ1-1; the match to TRBD1 covers 9 bases. The CDR3 length is 16 residues. Trimming removed 0 bases from V and 7 bases from J; junction bases left unmatched: 9. From germline, CDR1 is MNHEY and CDR2 SVGAGI. For the CDR3, the DNA is TGTGCCAGCAGTTACTCGATGGGACAGGGACAATATGAAGCTTTCTTT. Its translation is CASSYSMGQGQYEAFF.

The chain carries TRBV11-1 and TRBJ2-1; 8 bases are a match to TRBD2. CDR1 is SGHAT and CDR2 is FQDESV in the germline V gene (reference sequence). CDR3 length: 14 amino acids. J gave up 2 bases and V 7 bases, and 4 bases lay outside the gene matches. The CDR3 coding sequence is TGTGCCAGCACCTATAGCGGGACCTACAATGAGCAGTTCTTC. Translated: CASTYSGTYNEQFF. Based on the CDR3 plus reference TRBV11-1 and TRBJ2-1, the full variable domain is EAEVAQSPRYKITEKSQAVAFWCDPISGHATLYWYRQILGQGPELLVQFQDESVVDDSQLPKDRFSAERLKGVDSTLKIQPAELGDSAMYLCASTYSGTYNEQFFGPGTRLTVL.

This clone was observed a single time. The chain carries TRBV27 and TRBJ2-7; possible D gene TRBD1, 5 bases. The CDR3 sequence is 18 residues long. Germline CDR1 MNHEY, CDR2 SMNVEV (reference sequence). V dropped 0 bases and J dropped 7 bases, with 25 bases sitting between them. CDR3 protein: CASSLSVLWGSSLGEQYF. CDR3 nucleotides: TGTGCCAGCAGTTTATCGGTCCTATGGGGCAGTAGTTTGGGAGAGCAGTACTTC.

This clone came up once. This chain joins TRBV6-5 and TRBJ1-2; D is undetermined. The germline V and J ends were trimmed by 6 bases and 8 bases, with 16 bases remaining between them. There are 13 residues in the CDR3. Germline CDR1 and CDR2: MNHEY and SVGAGI. As DNA, the CDR3 is TGTGCCAGCAGGTACACGTTGGGAGGAGGCTACACCTTC. Protein product: CASRYTLGGGYTF.

The chain links TRBV5-4 to TRBJ1-2; D is uncertain. The ends were cut back, 4 bases at V and 2 bases at J, with 9 bases in the middle. Germline loops: CDR1 SGHNT, CDR2 YYREEE (reference sequence). The CDR3 length is 13 residues. CDR3 DNA sequence: TGTGCCAGCAGCCCAGACAAAAACTATGGCTACACCTTC. Its translation is CASSPDKNYGYTF.